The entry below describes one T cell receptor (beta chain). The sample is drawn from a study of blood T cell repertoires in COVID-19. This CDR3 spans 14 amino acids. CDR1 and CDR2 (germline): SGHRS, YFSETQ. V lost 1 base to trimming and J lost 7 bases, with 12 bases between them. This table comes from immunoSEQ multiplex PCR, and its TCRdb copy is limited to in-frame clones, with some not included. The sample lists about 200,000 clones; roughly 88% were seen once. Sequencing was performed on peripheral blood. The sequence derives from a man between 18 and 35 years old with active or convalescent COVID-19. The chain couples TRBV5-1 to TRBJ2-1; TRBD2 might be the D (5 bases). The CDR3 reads CASSLQPSQNEQFF. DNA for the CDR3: TGCGCCAGCAGCTTGCAACCTAGCCAAAATGAGCAGTTCTTC.